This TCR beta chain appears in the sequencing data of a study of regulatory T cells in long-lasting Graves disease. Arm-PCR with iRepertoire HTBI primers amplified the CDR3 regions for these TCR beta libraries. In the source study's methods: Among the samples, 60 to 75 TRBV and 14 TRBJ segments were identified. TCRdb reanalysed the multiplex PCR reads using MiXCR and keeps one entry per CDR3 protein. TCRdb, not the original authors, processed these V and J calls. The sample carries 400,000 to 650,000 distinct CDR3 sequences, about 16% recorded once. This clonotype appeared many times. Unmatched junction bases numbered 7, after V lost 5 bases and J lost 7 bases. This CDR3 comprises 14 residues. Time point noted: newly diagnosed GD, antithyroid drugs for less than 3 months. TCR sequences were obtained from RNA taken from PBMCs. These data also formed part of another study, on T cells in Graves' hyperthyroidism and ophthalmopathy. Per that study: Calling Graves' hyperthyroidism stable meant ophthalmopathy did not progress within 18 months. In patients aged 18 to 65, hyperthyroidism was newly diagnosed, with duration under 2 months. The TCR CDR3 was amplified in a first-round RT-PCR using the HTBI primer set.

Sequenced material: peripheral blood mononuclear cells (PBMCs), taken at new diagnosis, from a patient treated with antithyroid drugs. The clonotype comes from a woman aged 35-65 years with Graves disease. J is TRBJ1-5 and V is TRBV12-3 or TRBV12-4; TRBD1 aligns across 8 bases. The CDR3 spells CASSAGGAGQPQHF. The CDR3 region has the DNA TGTGCCAGCAGTGCAGGGGGCGCGGGGCAGCCCCAGCATTTT.